This TCR beta chain emerged from a study of chemoradiotherapy in HPV16-positive cancers. As concerns this clone: Its target is unknown.

J gave up 8 bases and V 3 bases, and 26 bases lay outside the gene matches. The CDR3 runs 20 residues. From germline, CDR1 is WNHNN and CDR2 SYGVQD (reference sequence). Samples were taken several times over chemoradiotherapy. The assay was immunoSEQ multiplex PCR, and TCRdb's table has in-frame clones only and misses some. The top ten clones hold roughly 3.3% of a sample with about 53,000 clones, 90% of them seen once. General observations from the study: Better recurrence-free survival went with HPV-responsive T-cell expansion in HPV16-positive patients. Candidate HPV-specific clones and E7-related TCR motifs grew in tumor during treatment.

The rearrangement uses TRBV10-1 and TRBJ1-2; 8 nucleotides match TRBD1. Sequenced material: blood, taken from a patient who underwent chemoradiotherapy. This receptor was obtained from a human donor with HPV-associated anogenital cancer. The CDR3 loop reads CASSDSDREALTPEFTGYTF. The CDR3 coding sequence is TGCGCCAGCAGTGACTCGGACAGGGAGGCACTCACTCCGGAATTCACGGGCTACACCTTC.